This TCR beta chain was sequenced for a study of spatial heterogeneity in lung cancer. Study at large: Detected beta-chain sequences consistently exceeded alpha-chain sequences.

Specified time point: sample taken at primary tumor resection. Whole RNA, isolated from tumor, nontumor lung or frozen PBMC, was sequenced without prior sorting. MiXCR, run by TCRdb on the 5' RACE reads, gives a single entry per CDR3 protein. The repertoire holds about 17,000 distinct CDR3 sequences, with 20% to 25% as singletons. Germline lookup yields CDR1 LNHDA and CDR2 SQIVND (reference sequence). V gave up 4 bases and J gave up 6 bases, with 15 bases separating them. There are 14 residues in the CDR3. Ten or more counts support this clonotype. This specimen consisted of PBMCs, obtained at surgery. This TCR derives from a female donor with early-stage non-small cell lung cancer. J is TRBJ1-1 and V is TRBV19, with a possible D match to TRBD1 (6 bases). CDR3 region: CASSRQGSYAEAFF. CDR3 in DNA: TGTGCCAGTAGTAGGCAGGGGTCATACGCTGAAGCTTTCTTT. The whole variable domain, filled in from reference TRBV19 and TRBJ1-1, reads DGGITQSPKYLFRKEGQNVTLSCEQNLNHDAMYWYRQDPGQGLRLIYYSQIVNDFQKGDIAEGYSVSREKKESFPLTVTSAQKNPTAFYLCASSRQGSYAEAFFGQGTRLTVV.